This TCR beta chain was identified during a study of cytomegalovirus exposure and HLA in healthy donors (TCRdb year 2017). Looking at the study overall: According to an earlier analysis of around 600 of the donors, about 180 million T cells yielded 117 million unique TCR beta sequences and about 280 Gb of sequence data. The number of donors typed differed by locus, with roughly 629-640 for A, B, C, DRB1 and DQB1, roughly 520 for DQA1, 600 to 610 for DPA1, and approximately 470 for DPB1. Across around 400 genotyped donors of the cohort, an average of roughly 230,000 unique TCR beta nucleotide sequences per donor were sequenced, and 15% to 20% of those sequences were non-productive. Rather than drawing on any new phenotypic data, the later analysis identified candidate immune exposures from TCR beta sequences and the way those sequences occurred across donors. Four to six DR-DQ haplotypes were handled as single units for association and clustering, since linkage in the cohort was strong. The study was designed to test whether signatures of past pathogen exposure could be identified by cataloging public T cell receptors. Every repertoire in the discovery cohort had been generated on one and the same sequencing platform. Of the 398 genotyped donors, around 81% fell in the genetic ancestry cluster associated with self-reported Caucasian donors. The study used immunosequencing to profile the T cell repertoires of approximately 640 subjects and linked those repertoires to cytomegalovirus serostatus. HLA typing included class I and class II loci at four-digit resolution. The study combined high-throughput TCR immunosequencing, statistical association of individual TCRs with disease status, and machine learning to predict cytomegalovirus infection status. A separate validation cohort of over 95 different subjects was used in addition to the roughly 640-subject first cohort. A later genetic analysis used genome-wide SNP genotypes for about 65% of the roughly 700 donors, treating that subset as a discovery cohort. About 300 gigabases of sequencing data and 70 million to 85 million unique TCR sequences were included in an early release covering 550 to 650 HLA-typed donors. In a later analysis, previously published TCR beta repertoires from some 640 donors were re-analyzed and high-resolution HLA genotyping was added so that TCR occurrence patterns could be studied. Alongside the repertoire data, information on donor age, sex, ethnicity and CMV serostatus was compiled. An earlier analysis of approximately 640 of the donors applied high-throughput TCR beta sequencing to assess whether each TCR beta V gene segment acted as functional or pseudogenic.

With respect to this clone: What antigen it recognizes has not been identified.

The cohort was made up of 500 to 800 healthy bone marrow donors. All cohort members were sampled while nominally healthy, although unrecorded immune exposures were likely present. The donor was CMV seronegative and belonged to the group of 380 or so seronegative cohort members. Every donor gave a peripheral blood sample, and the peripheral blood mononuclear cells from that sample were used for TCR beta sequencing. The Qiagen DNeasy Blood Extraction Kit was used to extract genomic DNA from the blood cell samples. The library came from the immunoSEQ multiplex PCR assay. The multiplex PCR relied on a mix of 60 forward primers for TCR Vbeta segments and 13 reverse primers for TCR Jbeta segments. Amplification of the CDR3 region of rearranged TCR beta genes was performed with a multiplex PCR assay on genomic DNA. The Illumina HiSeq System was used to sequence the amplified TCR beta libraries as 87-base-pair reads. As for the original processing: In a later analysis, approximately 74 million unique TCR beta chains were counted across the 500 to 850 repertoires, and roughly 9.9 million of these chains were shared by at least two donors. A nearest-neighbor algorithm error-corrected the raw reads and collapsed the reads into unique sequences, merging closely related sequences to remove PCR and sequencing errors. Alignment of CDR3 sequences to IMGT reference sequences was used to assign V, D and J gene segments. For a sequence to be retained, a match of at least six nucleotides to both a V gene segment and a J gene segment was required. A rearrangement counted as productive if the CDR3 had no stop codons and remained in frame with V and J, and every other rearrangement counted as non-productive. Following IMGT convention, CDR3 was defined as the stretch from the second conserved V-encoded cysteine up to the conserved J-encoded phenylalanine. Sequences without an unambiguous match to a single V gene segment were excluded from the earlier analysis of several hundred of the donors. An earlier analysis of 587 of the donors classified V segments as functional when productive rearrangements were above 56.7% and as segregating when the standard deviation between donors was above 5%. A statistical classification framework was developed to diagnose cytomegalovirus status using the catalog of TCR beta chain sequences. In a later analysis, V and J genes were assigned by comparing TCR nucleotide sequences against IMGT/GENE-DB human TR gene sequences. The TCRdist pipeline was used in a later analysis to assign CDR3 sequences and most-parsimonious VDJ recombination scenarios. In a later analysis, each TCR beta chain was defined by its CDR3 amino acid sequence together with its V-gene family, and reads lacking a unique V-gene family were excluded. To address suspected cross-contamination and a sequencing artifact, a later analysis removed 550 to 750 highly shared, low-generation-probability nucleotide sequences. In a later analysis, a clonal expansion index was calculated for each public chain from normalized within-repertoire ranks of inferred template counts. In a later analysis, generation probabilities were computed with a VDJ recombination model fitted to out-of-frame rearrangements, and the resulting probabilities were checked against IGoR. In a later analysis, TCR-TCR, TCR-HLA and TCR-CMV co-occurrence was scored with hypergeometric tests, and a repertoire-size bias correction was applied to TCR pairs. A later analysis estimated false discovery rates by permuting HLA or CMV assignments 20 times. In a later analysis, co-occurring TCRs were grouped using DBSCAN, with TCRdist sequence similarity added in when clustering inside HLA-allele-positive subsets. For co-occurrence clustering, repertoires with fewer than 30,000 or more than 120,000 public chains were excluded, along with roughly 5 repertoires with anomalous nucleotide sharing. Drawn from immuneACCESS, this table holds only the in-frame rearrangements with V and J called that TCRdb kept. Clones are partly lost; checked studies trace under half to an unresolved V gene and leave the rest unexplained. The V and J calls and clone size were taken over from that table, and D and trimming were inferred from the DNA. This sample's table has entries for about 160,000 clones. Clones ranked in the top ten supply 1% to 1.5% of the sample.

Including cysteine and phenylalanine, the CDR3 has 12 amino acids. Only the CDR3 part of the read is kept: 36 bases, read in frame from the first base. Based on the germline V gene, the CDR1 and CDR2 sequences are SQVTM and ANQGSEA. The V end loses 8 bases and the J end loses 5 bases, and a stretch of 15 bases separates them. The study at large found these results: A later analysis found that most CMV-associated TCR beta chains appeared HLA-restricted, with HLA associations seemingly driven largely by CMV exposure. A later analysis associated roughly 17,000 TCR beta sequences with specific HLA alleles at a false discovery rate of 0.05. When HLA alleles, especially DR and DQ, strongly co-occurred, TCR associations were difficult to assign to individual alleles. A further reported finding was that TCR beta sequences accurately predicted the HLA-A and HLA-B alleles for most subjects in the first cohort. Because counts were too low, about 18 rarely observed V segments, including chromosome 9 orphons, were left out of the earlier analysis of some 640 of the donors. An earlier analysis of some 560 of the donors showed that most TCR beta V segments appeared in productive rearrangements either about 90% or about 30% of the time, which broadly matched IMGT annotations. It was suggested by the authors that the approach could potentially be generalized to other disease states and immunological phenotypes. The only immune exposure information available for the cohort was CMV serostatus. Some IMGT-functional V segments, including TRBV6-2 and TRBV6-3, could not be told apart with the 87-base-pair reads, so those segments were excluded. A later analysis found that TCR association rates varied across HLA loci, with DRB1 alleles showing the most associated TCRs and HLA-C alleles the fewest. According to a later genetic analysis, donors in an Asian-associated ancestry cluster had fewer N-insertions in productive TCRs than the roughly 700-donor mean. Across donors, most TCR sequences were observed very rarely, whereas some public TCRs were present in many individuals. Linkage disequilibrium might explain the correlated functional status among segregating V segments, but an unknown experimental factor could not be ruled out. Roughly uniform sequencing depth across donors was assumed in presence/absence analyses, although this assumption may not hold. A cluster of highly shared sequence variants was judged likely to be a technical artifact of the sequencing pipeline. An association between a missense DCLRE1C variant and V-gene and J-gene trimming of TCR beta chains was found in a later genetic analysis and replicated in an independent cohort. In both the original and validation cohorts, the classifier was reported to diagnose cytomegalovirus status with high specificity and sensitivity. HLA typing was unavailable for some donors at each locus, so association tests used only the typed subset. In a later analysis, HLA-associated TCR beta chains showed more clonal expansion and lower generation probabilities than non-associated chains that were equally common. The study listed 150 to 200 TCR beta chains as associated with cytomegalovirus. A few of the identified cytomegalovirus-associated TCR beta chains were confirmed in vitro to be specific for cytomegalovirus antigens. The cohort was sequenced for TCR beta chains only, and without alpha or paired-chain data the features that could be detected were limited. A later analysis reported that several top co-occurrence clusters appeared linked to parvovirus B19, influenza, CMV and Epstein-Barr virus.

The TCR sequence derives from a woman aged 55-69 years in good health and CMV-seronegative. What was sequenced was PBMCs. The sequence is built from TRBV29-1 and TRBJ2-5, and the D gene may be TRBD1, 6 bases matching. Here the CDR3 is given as CSLAGTGETQYF. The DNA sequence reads TGCAGCCTAGCAGGCACAGGGGAGACCCAGTACTTC.